This TCR beta chain was captured by sequencing in a study of blood T cell repertoires in COVID-19. Study background: Donors in the United States, Italy and Spain gave samples during acute or convalescent COVID-19. Nucleic acid was either cDNA or gDNA, and it came from T cells, B-cell-depleted T cells, or PBMCs.

The CDR3 has 15 amino acids. CDR1 is LGHNA, CDR2 YSLEER, per germline. The germline V and J ends were trimmed by 0 bases and 1 base, with 9 bases remaining between them. Original handling: Nucleated cell counts were estimated from reference gene primer amplification. Measured with immunoSEQ multiplex PCR; TCRdb has only the in-frame clones, and not every one. V, J and clone size derive from that table, while D and trimming were established from the DNA sequence. Of fewer than 200,000 clones in the sample, 80% to 90% were seen once. Sequencing was done on a sample of peripheral blood. This chain connects TRBV4-3 to TRBJ1-1; D is perhaps TRBD1 (6 bases). The receptor was derived from a man aged 35 to 55 who had recovered from COVID-19. CDR3 sequence reads: CASSQDRGGNTEAFF. The DNA of the CDR3 is TGCGCCAGCAGCCAAGATAGGGGGGGGAACACTGAAGCTTTCTTT.